This T cell receptor beta chain was observed in a study of cytotoxic CD8 clonotypes in ibrutinib-treated CLL. Study-wide background: Partial response occurred in roughly 24 patients and complete response in 2; at median about 70 months, approximately 14 remained remitted and approximately twelve progressed. Study-wide findings and caveats: Rising at ibrutinib response, clonality subsequently fell back toward baseline at progression.

A word on this clone: Its antigen is undetermined.

The trim removed 0 bases at V and 3 bases at J, leaving 0 bases unmatched. The CDR3 length is 15 residues. Looked up from germline, CDR1 is SGHTA and CDR2 is FQGTGA. Sequencing used immunoSEQ multiplex PCR; TCRdb keeps in-frame clones, though not all of them. The top ten hold roughly 5.7% of the sample, which has 250,000 to 350,000 clones, more than 70% seen once. This TCR was recovered from a human donor with chronic lymphocytic leukemia. The V and J genes are TRBV7-3 and TRBJ2-3; TRBD1 matches 10 bases. Here the sequenced sample was PBMCs, taken at disease progression, from a patient treated with ibrutinib. CDR3 region: CASSLTGQGTDTQYF. The CDR3 bases are TGTGCCAGCAGCTTAACGGGACAGGGGACAGATACGCAGTATTTT.